The present T cell receptor (beta chain) was sequenced within a study of memory CD4+ T cells and cytomegalovirus serostatus. Looking at the study overall: Donors were healthy Belgian adults, under 10 CMV seropositive and 20 to 25 seronegative. Findings and caveats of the study: About 40% of the 164 known CMV-associated TCRbeta sequences appeared in CD4+ memory.

Per germline, CDR1 LNHDA and CDR2 SQIVND (reference sequence). This CDR3 contains 15 residues. V gave up 5 bases and J gave up 1 base, with 14 bases separating them. Authors' analysis steps: Out-of-frame sequences were removed, leaving 2,204,828 distinct TCRbeta sequences. Sequenced by immunoSEQ multiplex PCR; TCRdb stores in-frame clones only, minus some. Clone size and V and J calls were adopted from that table, with D and trimming inferred from the DNA. The table lists about 44,000 clones, about 80% of them singletons. About this clone itself: Its antigen is as yet unknown.

The sort gate was single viable CD3+CD4+CD8-CD45RO+ cells for memory CD4+ T cells. Donors' CMV status reflects serum IgG against pp150, pp28, p38, p52. The sequencing input was memory CD4+ T cells from blood. The chain is built from TRBV19 and TRBJ1-1, with no clear D. This sequence originates from an adult in good health and CMV-seronegative. The CDR3 here is CASSPSGGPNTEAFF. Here the CDR3 DNA reads TGTGCCAGTAGTCCCTCGGGTGGGCCGAACACTGAAGCTTTCTTT.